This entry lists 14 T cell receptor beta chains sequenced from one sample in a study of blood T cell repertoires in COVID-19. TCRdb's copy holds only in-frame clones and misses some; the assay was immunoSEQ multiplex PCR. The data contain about 330,000 clones, around four fifths of them singletons. Sequencing was carried out using peripheral blood. Receptors were obtained from a woman aged 45 to 65 with acute or convalescent COVID-19.

The chain is built from TRBV10-1 and TRBJ2-2, with TRBD1 identical over 7 bases. Germline V gene sequence: CDR1 WNHNN, CDR2 SYGVQD (reference sequence). V shed 9 bases, J shed 5 bases, and the junction held 9 bases outside the gene matches. CDR3 length: 14 amino acids. CDR3 in DNA: TGCGCCAGTCGGGACAGCGAAATTACCGGGGAGCTGTTTTTT. Translation: CASRDSEITGELFF.

This clone was detected a few times. The CDR3, as DNA: TGTGCCAGCAGTGGGACAGGGGGTCCCTCTGGAAACACCATATATTTT. This sequence encodes CASSGTGGPSGNTIYF. The chain carries TRBV6-1 and TRBJ1-3; 10 bases are shared with TRBD1. The CDR3 covers 16 residues. J lost 0 bases, V lost 4 bases, and 3 bases had no gene match. Germline V gene lookup returns CDR1 MNHNS and CDR2 SASEGT.

The V and J genes are TRBV5-4 and TRBJ2-1; maybe TRBD2 (6 bases). CDR1 is SGHNT, CDR2 YYREEE, per germline (reference sequence). The germline V and J ends were trimmed by 9 bases and 10 bases, with 14 bases remaining between them. This CDR3 region has 11 residues. The DNA of the CDR3 is TGTGCCACACGGTATGGGGGGGAGCAGTTCTTC. It translates to CATRYGGEQFF. Together with reference TRBV5-4 and TRBJ2-1, the CDR3 gives the full variable domain: ETGVTQSPTHLIKTRGQQVTLRCSSQSGHNTVSWYQQALGQGPQFIFQYYREEENGRGNFPPRFSGLQFPNYSSELNVNALELDDSALYLCATRYGGEQFFGPGTRLTVL.

Written as DNA, the CDR3 is TGTGCCAGCAGCCAAGTAGCCGGGTTTGATGGCTACACCTTC. This gives the protein CASSQVAGFDGYTF. V and J are TRBV3-1 (or the pseudogene TRBV3-2) and TRBJ1-2; D call uncertain. The germline gives CDR1 LGHDT, CDR2 YNNKEL (reference sequence). The CDR3 has 14 residues. V dropped 1 base and J dropped 6 bases, with 12 bases sitting between them.

This clone has more than one count but fewer than ten. V is TRBV7-2 and J is TRBJ2-2, with D unresolved. The V gene's germline CDR1 is SGHTA and CDR2 FQGNSA. The CDR3 has 14 amino acids. The V end lost 5 bases, the J end lost 3 bases, and 10 bases lay between the germline ends. This chain's CDR3 is CASSPWAYTGELFF. CDR3 in DNA: TGTGCCAGCAGCCCCTGGGCCTACACCGGGGAGCTGTTTTTT.

This chain joins TRBV4-3 and TRBJ2-2, with TRBD1 matching over 7 bases. Germline V gives CDR1 LGHNA, CDR2 YSLEER. The V segment lost 4 bases and the J segment 2 bases; nucleotides outside the gene matches: 4. CDR3 size: 15 residues. CDR3 DNA: TGCGCCAGCAGCCCGGGGACAGCTAACACCGGGGAGCTGTTTTTT. It specifies CASSPGTANTGELFF.

V and J are TRBV5-1 and TRBJ2-7; a possible D gene is TRBD1 (5 bases). The CDR3 runs 16 residues. V was cut by 0 bases and J by 1 base, with 14 bases left in between. Germline CDR1 SGHRS, CDR2 YFSETQ. CDR3 region: CASSLAPETVSYEQYV. Written as DNA, the CDR3 is TGCGCCAGCAGCTTGGCCCCGGAGACAGTTTCCTACGAGCAGTACGTC.

The chain is built from TRBV15 and TRBJ2-7, with TRBD1 matching 9 bases. The J segment lost 3 bases and the V segment lost 3 bases, leaving 3 bases of the junction unmatched. Germline V gives CDR1 LNHNV, CDR2 YYDKDF (reference sequence). This CDR3 has 14 residues. CDR3 region: CATSRDRGDYEQYV. The DNA for the CDR3 is TGTGCCACCAGCAGGGACAGGGGTGACTACGAGCAGTACGTC.

The chain couples TRBV4-2 to TRBJ2-1, with a weak D call TRBD1 (6 bases). Trimming pared 6 bases from V and 4 bases from J, leaving 19 bases between. The germline V gene encodes CDR1 LGHNA and CDR2 YNFKEQ. The CDR3 is 16 amino acids. The CDR3 coding sequence is TGTGCCAGCAGTCCCTCTCTGGGGGCTGGGTACAATGAGCAGTTCTTC. Its protein product is CASSPSLGAGYNEQFF.

This rearrangement joins TRBV4-1 to TRBJ1-2; TRBD1 matches 8 bases. This CDR3 has 16 residues. CDR1 and CDR2 (germline): MGHRA, YSYEKL. The trim removed 0 bases at V and 7 bases at J, leaving 10 bases unmatched. The CDR3 here is CASSQEEGQGPSGYTF. The CDR3 bases are TGCGCCAGCAGCCAAGAGGAAGGACAGGGACCCTCTGGCTACACCTTC.

The chain links TRBV5-1 to TRBJ2-1, with TRBD2 identical over 8 bases. The V gene's germline CDR1 is SGHRS and CDR2 YFSETQ. The V segment lost 4 bases and the J segment 5 bases; nucleotides outside the gene matches: 14. The CDR3 has 17 residues. CDR3 DNA: TGCGCCAGCAGCGACGGGGACGGGTTAGCGGGGAACAATGAGCAGTTCTTC. Its protein is CASSDGDGLAGNNEQFF.

This rearrangement joins TRBV10-3 to TRBJ2-1; 14 bases match TRBD2. The CDR3 consists of 15 residues. Germline V gene data show CDR1 as ENHRY and CDR2 as SYGVKD. V was clipped by 11 bases and J by 8 bases; unmatched bases: 11. As DNA, the CDR3 is TGTGCCGCCACGGGACTAGCGGGAGAGGTCGATGAGCAGTTCTTC. Translating it yields CAATGLAGEVDEQFF.

The CDR3, as DNA: TGTGCCAGCAGCCTGCGGCAAGGGGACAGGGACTACACCTTC. It yields the protein CASSLRQGDRDYTF. J is TRBJ1-2 and V is TRBV7-8; TRBD1 matches 9 bases. The V and J ends lost 5 bases and 10 bases, in that order; junction bases with no gene match: 11. The CDR3 runs 14 residues. Germline V gene data show CDR1 as SGHVS and CDR2 as FQNEAQ.

The chain recombines TRBV4-1 with TRBJ2-4, with TRBD1 matching 7 bases. The CDR3 is made up of 14 amino acids. V shed 5 bases, J shed 6 bases, and the junction held 7 bases outside the gene matches. CDR1 MGHRA and CDR2 YSYEKL come from the germline V gene. Here the CDR3 DNA reads TGCGCCAGCAGCACAGGACAGGACACAAACATTCAGTACTTC. It is translated as CASSTGQDTNIQYF.